These 24 T cell receptor beta chains originate from one sample sequenced in a study of response to subunit inactivated influenza vaccine. One entry per CDR3 protein results from TCRdb running MiXCR on the RT-PCR reads. The sample shows 500,000 to 700,000 distinct CDR3 sequences, roughly 25% of them seen only once. The sample was also reused in another study, on T cells expressing NK-cell markers. Per that study: Beta-chain TCR cDNA was generated via 5'RACE template switching with UMIs.

The sequences come from CD4+ T cells sorted from PBMCs, collected 11 to 12 days after vaccination. The receptors come from a middle-aged man who received an inactivated influenza vaccine.

The rearrangement links TRBV12-3 or TRBV12-4 to TRBJ2-3, with 7 bases matching TRBD1. CDR3 length: 17 amino acids. Trimming took 3 bases from V and 10 from J; bases not matched to a gene: 19. The chain's CDR3 is CASSLGRGHLEQGPQYF. DNA for the CDR3: TGTGCCAGCAGTTTGGGAAGGGGGCATTTAGAACAGGGACCGCAGTATTTT.

The V and J genes are TRBV24-1 and TRBJ2-3; D uncertain. The V end lost 3 bases, the J end lost 1 base, and 10 bases lay between the germline ends. The germline V gene has CDR1 KGHDR and CDR2 SFDVKD. CDR3 length: 15 amino acids. The CDR3 nucleotides read TGTGCCACCAGTGATCCCCTTGGGGGCACAGATACGCAGTATTTT. It codes for CATSDPLGGTDTQYF.

At least ten counts were recorded for this clonotype. CDR3 region: CASSYPPRLAGVRDTQYF. Written as DNA, the CDR3 is TGTGCCAGCAGCTACCCACCCAGACTAGCGGGAGTGAGGGATACGCAGTATTTT. The rearrangement joins TRBV11-1 to TRBJ2-3; 12 nucleotides align to TRBD2. This CDR3 comprises 18 residues. Germline V gives CDR1 SGHAT, CDR2 FQDESV (reference sequence). J gave up 6 bases and V 4 bases, and 14 bases lay outside the gene matches.

This clonotype was observed a few times. The chain employs TRBV29-1 and TRBJ1-5; D is unresolved. CDR3 length: 13 residues. Germline values: CDR1 SQVTM, CDR2 ANQGSEA. V gave up 6 bases and J gave up 6 bases, with 15 bases separating them. As DNA, the CDR3 is TGCAGCGTCGTCACAGCGCCCGGTCAGCCCCAGCATTTT. Protein sequence: CSVVTAPGQPQHF.

This clonotype was recorded a few times. The chain recombines TRBV4-3 with TRBJ2-1; TRBD2 matches at 9 bases. The trim removed 0 bases at V and 2 bases at J, leaving 11 bases unmatched. CDR3 length: 19 residues. Germline V gives CDR1 LGHNA, CDR2 YSLEER. The DNA for the CDR3 is TGCGCCAGCAGCCAAGATCGTTTACGTGCGGGAGGGACCTACAATGAGCAGTTCTTC. Amino acid sequence: CASSQDRLRAGGTYNEQFF.

The rearrangement uses TRBV11-2 and TRBJ2-5; the D gene could be TRBD1 or TRBD2 (5 bases each). The CDR3 length is 14 residues. The V gene lost 3 bases and the J gene lost 4 bases, with 12 bases spanning the gap. The V gene's germline CDR1 is SGHAT and CDR2 FQNNGV. CDR3 amino acids: CASSFPGAPETQYF. In nucleotides, the CDR3 is TGTGCCAGCAGCTTCCCCGGGGCCCCAGAGACCCAGTACTTC.

This clonotype has ten or more counts. The chain has TRBV3-1 and TRBJ1-5, with 7 bases aligning to TRBD1. The CDR3 is made up of 14 amino acids. V shed 4 bases and J 3 bases; nucleotides not matched to a gene: 3. The germline CDR1 and CDR2 sequences are LGHDT and YNNKEL (reference sequence). CDR3 protein: CASSLGQLNQPQHF. The CDR3 nucleotides are TGTGCCAGCAGCCTGGGACAGCTCAATCAGCCCCAGCATTTT.

The chain recombines TRBV10-3 with TRBJ2-7; TRBD2 matches 13 bases. Germline V gene lookup returns CDR1 ENHRY and CDR2 SYGVKD. Unmatched junction bases numbered 13, after V lost 10 bases and J lost 4 bases. The CDR3 is 16 residues long. The DNA of the CDR3 is TGTGCCACCAGAGGACTAGCGGGAGTCGGTAATTACGAGCAGTACTTC. Translation gives CATRGLAGVGNYEQYF.

This clonotype occurred many times. This rearrangement joins TRBV6-5 to TRBJ2-6; D not certain. This CDR3 is 15 amino acids long. Trimming left V 1 base short and J 2 bases short, with 6 bases between. The germline CDR1 and CDR2 sequences are MNHEY and SVGAGI. CDR3 protein: CASSYWKAGANVLTF. The CDR3 DNA reads TGTGCCAGCAGTTACTGGAAAGCTGGGGCCAACGTCCTGACTTTC.

CDR3 region: CASSWGTSSNTGELFF. As DNA, the CDR3 is TGTGCCAGCAGCTGGGGGACTAGCAGTAACACCGGGGAGCTGTTTTTT. V usage is TRBV7-8 and J usage is TRBJ2-2; 9 bases are shared with TRBD2. Germline trimming cut 4 bases from V and 2 bases from J; bases unmatched to any gene: 5. Germline CDR1 SGHVS, CDR2 FQNEAQ. The CDR3 runs to 16 residues.

This clonotype has only a few counts. This chain connects TRBV6-1 to TRBJ1-5; D perhaps matches TRBD1 (5 bases). Trimming left V 6 bases short and J 5 bases short, with 8 bases between. There are 12 residues in the CDR3. The germline CDR1 and CDR2 sequences are MNHNS and SASEGT. CDR3 DNA sequence: TGTGCCAGCAGACAGGCAGATCAGCCCCAGCATTTT. It is translated as CASRQADQPQHF.

The chain is built from TRBV25-1 and TRBJ2-3, with D perhaps matching TRBD1 or TRBD2 (5 bases each). From germline, CDR1 is MGHDK and CDR2 SYGVNS. The CDR3 runs to 15 residues. Trimming took 8 bases from V and 4 from J, leaving 19 bases between them. The chain's CDR3 is CASRKSGGAADTQYF. As DNA, the CDR3 is TGTGCCAGCCGTAAGTCTGGGGGTGCAGCAGATACGCAGTATTTT.

The chain links TRBV7-8 to TRBJ2-3, with a weak D call TRBD2 (6 bases). V lost 2 bases and J lost 3, with 24 bases in between. The CDR3 runs 19 residues. CDR1 and CDR2 from the germline V gene are SGHVS and FQNEAQ. The CDR3 nucleotides read TGTGCCAGCAGCTTACCGATATTGTTACAGGTCCGGGGGACAGATACGCAGTATTTT. Protein sequence: CASSLPILLQVRGTDTQYF.

This chain joins TRBV25-1 and TRBJ2-1; D may correspond to TRBD1 or TRBD2 (5 bases each). The CDR3 runs to 14 residues. V was shortened by 2 bases and J by 5 bases, with 10 bases between the two germline ends. Germline V gene data show CDR1 as MGHDK and CDR2 as SYGVNS. CDR3 DNA sequence: TGTGCCAGCAGTGAAGCCGGGACCCACAATGAGCAGTTCTTC. The encoded protein is CASSEAGTHNEQFF.

This clonotype has more than one count but fewer than ten. This chain joins TRBV10-3 and TRBJ2-1, with 7 positions matching TRBD2. In germline, CDR1 is ENHRY, CDR2 SYGVKD. Trimming at V came to 3 bases and at J to 5 bases, leaving 7 bases not matched to a gene. CDR3 length: 15 amino acids. The chain's CDR3 is CAISDTKRGNNEQFF. For the CDR3, the DNA is TGTGCCATCAGTGACACTAAGCGGGGAAACAATGAGCAGTTCTTC.

The J gene is TRBJ2-1, the V gene TRBV20-1, with 9 bases fitting TRBD2. This CDR3 contains 15 residues. V lost 4 bases to trimming and J lost 6 bases; unmatched junction nucleotides: 10. The V gene's germline CDR1 is DFQATT and CDR2 SNEGSKA (reference sequence). DNA of the CDR3: TGCAGTGCTACAACCGGGACTAGCAGCGGCAATGAGCAGTTCTTC. It translates to CSATTGTSSGNEQFF.

This clonotype was found a few times. The rearrangement uses TRBV7-8 and TRBJ1-4, with 9 bases lining up with TRBD1. Trimming took 3 bases from V and 5 from J; bases not matched to a gene: 4. The germline V gene encodes CDR1 SGHVS and CDR2 FQNEAQ. This CDR3 is built from 15 residues. The CDR3 is CASSFAGTGNEKLFF. As DNA, the CDR3 is TGTGCCAGCAGCTTTGCCGGGACAGGGAATGAAAAACTGTTTTTT. Using reference TRBV7-8 and TRBJ1-4 for the parts outside the CDR3, the full variable domain is GAGVSQSPRYKVAKRGQDVALRCDPISGHVSLFWYQQALGQGPEFLTYFQNEAQLDKSGLPSDRFFAERPEGSVSTLKIQRTQQEDSAVYLCASSFAGTGNEKLFFGSGTQLSVL.

This clonotype was picked up a small number of times. This rearrangement joins TRBV11-1 to TRBJ1-5; possible D gene TRBD1, 6 bases. The CDR3 extends over 18 amino acids. The V end lost 5 bases, the J end lost 2 bases, and 22 bases lay between the germline ends. Germline loops: CDR1 SGHAT, CDR2 FQDESV (reference sequence). The CDR3 sequence: CASSQGTPGIEGNQPQHF. CDR3 bases: TGTGCCAGCAGCCAGGGGACCCCTGGGATCGAGGGCAATCAGCCCCAGCATTTT.

This clonotype was observed a handful of times. The rearrangement joins TRBV7-6 to TRBJ2-1; D is undetermined. The V end lost 2 bases, the J end lost 10 bases, and 12 bases lay between the germline ends. CDR3 length: 13 residues. Germline CDR1 and CDR2: SGHVS and FNYEAQ. The CDR3, as DNA: TGTGCCAGCAGCTTATCCCAAGTGGGGGAGCAGTTCTTC. This sequence encodes CASSLSQVGEQFF.

The rearrangement uses TRBV19 and TRBJ2-4; 8 bases match TRBD1. The CDR3 spans 15 residues. Germline V gene lookup returns CDR1 LNHDA and CDR2 SQIVND (reference sequence). V lost 6 bases to trimming and J lost 3 bases; unmatched junction nucleotides: 7. CDR3 in DNA: TGTGCCAGTAGCATGGGACAGGCGGGCAAAAACATTCAGTACTTC. Residues: CASSMGQAGKNIQYF.

There are a few counts of this clonotype. This chain links TRBV29-1 with TRBJ2-3; 11 nucleotides line up with TRBD2. Germline CDR1 reads SQVTM; CDR2 reads ANQGSEA. V trimming: 7 bases; J trimming: 6 bases; junction bases outside the gene matches: 18. CDR3 length: 17 amino acids. The CDR3 nucleotides are TGCAGCGCCCGAAGAGGGCTAGCGGGGGGTCCGACGGATACGCAGTATTTT. This codes for CSARRGLAGGPTDTQYF.

There are many counts of this clonotype. This chain links TRBV5-1 with TRBJ2-7; the D is unclear. In germline, CDR1 is SGHRS, CDR2 YFSETQ. This CDR3 comprises 14 residues. The V gene lost 1 base and the J gene lost 5 bases, with 13 bases spanning the gap. The CDR3 region is CASSLWADINEQYF. In nucleotides, the CDR3 is TGCGCCAGCAGCTTGTGGGCCGACATCAACGAGCAGTACTTC.

The chain couples TRBV20-1 to TRBJ2-1, with 10 bases fitting TRBD2. J gave up 7 bases and V 3 bases, and 15 bases lay outside the gene matches. CDR1 and CDR2 from the germline V gene are DFQATT and SNEGSKA (reference sequence). The CDR3 spans 17 residues. The CDR3 protein is CSASWSSSSGSSNEQFF. The CDR3 region has the DNA TGCAGTGCTAGTTGGTCCTCCTCTAGCGGGAGTTCTAATGAGCAGTTCTTC.

This clonotype has only a few counts. The V call is TRBV11-2, the J call TRBJ2-3; TRBD2 aligns across 8 bases. After removal of 1 base from V and 4 bases from J, the junction contained 13 bases not matched to a gene. The CDR3 consists of 18 residues. CDR1 and CDR2 (germline): SGHAT, FQNNGV. The CDR3 coding sequence is TGTGCCAGCAGCTTAGTAGGGTGGAGCGGGAGATTCCCAGATACGCAGTATTTT. Protein product: CASSLVGWSGRFPDTQYF.